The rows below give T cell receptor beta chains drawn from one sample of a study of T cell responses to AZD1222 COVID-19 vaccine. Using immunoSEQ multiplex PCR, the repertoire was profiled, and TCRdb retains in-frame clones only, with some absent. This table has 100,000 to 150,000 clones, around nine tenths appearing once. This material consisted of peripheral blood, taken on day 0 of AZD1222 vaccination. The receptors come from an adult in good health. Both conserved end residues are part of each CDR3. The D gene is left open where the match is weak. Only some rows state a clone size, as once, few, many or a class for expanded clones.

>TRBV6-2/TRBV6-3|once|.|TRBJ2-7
TGTGCCAGCAGTTACCCCCAATCCACCTACGAGCAGTACTTC
CASSYPQSTYEQYF
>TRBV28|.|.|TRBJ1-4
TGTGCCAGCAGTTTTCCGGCGGGGTGGAATGAAAAACTGTTTTTT
CASSFPAGWNEKLFF
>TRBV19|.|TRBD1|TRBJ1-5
TGTGCCAGTAGTGGCACAGGGGAAGGCCAGCCCCAGCATTTT
CASSGTGEGQPQHF
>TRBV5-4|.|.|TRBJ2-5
TGTGCCAGCAGCTCCCAGGGGGGGGTGGAGACCCAGTACTTC
CASSSQGGVETQYF
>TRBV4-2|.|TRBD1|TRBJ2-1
TGTGCCAGCAGCCAAGCCGGGACAGGGTGGAACAATGAGCAGTTCTTC
CASSQAGTGWNNEQFF
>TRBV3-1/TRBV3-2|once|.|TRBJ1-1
TGTGCCAGCAAACCCTCGGGGGGAAACACTGAAGCTTTCTTT
CASKPSGGNTEAFF
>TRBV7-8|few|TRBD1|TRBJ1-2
TGTGCCAGCAGCTCACCTACAGGGGCGATCCTCTCTTTTGGCTACACCTTC
CASSSPTGAILSFGYTF
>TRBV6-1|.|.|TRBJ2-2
TGTGCCAGCAGTGAATTGGGCCCAGAGACCGGGGAGCTGTTTTTT
CASSELGPETGELFF
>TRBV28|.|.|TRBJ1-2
TGTGCCAGCAACGGGGGGGACGGCCCTGGCTACACCTTC
CASNGGDGPGYTF
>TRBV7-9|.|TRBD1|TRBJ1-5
TGTGCCAGCAGTCGGGGGACAGGCGGCCTAAATCAGCCCCAGCATTTT
CASSRGTGGLNQPQHF
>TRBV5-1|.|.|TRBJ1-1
TGCGCCAGCAGCCCCCTTGGGGATGGTGTCACTGAAGCTTTCTTT
CASSPLGDGVTEAFF
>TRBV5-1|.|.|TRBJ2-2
TGCGCCGCGGGGACCGAGACGGCGGGGACCGGGGAGCTGTTTTTT
CAAGTETAGTGELFF
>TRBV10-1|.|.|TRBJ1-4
TGCGCCAGCAGTCCAGGGAGGAATGAAAAACTGTTTTTT
CASSPGRNEKLFF
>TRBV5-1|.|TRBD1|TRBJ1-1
TGCGCCAGCAGCCCCCGGGACAGGGGAAACACTGAAGCTTTCTTT
CASSPRDRGNTEAFF
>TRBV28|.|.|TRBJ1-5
TGTGCCAGCACTGACGGGGATGGCAATCAGCCCCAGCATTTT
CASTDGDGNQPQHF
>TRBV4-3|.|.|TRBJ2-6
TGCGCCAGCAGCCAGCGATCAGGGACTGGGGCCAACGTCCTGACTTTC
CASSQRSGTGANVLTF
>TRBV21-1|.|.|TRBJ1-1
TGTGCCAGCCTTAAACAGGGGAACATGAACACTGAAGCTTTCTTT
CASLKQGNMNTEAFF
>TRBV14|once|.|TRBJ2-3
TGTGCCAGCAGCCAAGGTGGAGGACCCGATACGCAGTATTTT
CASSQGGGPDTQYF
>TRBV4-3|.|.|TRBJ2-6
TGCGCCAGCAGCCAAGAATCGGGCTCTGGGGCCAACGTCCTGACTTTC
CASSQESGSGANVLTF